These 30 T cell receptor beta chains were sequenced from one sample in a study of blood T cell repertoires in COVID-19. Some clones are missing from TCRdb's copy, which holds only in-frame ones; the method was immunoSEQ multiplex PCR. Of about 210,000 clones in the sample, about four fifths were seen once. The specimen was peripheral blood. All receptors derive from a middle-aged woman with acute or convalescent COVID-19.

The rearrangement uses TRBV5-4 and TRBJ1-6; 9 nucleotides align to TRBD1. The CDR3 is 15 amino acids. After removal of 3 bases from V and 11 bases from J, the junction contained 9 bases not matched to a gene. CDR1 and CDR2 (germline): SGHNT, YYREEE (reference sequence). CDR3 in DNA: TGTGCCAGCAGCTCTGGGCGACAGGGGGGACCACCCCTCCACTTT. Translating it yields CASSSGRQGGPPLHF.

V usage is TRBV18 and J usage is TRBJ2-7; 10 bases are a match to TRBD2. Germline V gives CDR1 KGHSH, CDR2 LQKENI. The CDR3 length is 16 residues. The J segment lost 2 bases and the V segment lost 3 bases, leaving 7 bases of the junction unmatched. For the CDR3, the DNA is TGTGCCAGCTCACCCCCTAAGCGGGGGGGCCCCTACGAGCAGTACTTC. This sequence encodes CASSPPKRGGPYEQYF.

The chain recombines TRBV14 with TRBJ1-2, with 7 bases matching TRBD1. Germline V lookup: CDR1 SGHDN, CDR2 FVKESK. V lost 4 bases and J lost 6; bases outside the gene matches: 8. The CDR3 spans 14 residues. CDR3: CASSPRQGADGYTF. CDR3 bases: TGTGCCAGCAGCCCTAGACAGGGCGCGGATGGCTACACCTTC.

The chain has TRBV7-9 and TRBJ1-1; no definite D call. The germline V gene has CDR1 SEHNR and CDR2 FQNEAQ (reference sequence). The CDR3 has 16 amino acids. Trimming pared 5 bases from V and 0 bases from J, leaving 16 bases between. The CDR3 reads CASSLARSQLNTEAFF. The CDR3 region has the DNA TGTGCCAGCAGCCTTGCGCGGTCGCAGCTGAACACTGAAGCTTTCTTT.

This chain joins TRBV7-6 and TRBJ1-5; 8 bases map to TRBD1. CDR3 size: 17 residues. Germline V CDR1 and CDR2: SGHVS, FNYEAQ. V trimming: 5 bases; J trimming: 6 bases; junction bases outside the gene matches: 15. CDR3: CASSPRGPGTGIQPQHF. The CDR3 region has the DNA TGTGCCAGCAGCCCTAGGGGACCGGGGACAGGCATTCAGCCCCAGCATTTT.

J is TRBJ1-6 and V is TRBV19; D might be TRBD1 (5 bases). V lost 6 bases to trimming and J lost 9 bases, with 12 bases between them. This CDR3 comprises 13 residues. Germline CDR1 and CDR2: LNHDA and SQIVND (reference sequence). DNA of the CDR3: TGTGCCAGTAGCCCAACCGGGGGTTCACCCCTCCACTTT. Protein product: CASSPTGGSPLHF.

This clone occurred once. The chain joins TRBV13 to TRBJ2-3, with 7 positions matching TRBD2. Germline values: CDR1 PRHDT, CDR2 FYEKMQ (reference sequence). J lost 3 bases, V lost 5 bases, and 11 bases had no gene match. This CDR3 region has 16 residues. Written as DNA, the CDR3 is TGTGCCAGCAGCGGCTCCCTCGGGGGGATGACAGATACGCAGTATTTT. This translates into CASSGSLGGMTDTQYF. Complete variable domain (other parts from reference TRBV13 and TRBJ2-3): AAGVIQSPRHLIKEKRETATLKCYPIPRHDTVYWYQQGPGQDPQFLISFYEKMQSDKGSIPDRFSAQQFSDYHSELNMSSLELGDSALYFCASSGSLGGMTDTQYFGPGTRLTVL.

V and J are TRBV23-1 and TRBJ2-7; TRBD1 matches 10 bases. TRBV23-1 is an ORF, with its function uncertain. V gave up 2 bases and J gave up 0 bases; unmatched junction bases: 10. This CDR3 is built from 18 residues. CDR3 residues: CASSQPRDRGPPSYEQYF. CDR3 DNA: TGCGCCAGCAGTCAACCGAGAGACAGGGGGCCTCCCTCCTACGAGCAGTACTTC.

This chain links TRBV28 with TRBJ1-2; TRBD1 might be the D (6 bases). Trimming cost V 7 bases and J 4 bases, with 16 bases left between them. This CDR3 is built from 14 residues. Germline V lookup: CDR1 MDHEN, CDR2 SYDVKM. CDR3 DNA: TGTGCCAGCACCAAGGGACATGGGGTCTATGGCTACACCTTC. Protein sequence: CASTKGHGVYGYTF.

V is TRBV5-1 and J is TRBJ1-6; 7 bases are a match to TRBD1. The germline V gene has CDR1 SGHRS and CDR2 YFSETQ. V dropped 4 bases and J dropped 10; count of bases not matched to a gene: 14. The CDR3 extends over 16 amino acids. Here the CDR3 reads CASSVTGALMRSPLHF. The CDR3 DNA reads TGCGCCAGCAGCGTAACAGGGGCCCTTATGAGGTCACCCCTCCACTTT.

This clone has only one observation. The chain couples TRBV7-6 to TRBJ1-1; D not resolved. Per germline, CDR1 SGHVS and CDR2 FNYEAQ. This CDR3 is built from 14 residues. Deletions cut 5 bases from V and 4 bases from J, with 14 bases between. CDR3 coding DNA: TGTGCCAGCAGCATGGAAACAGTGGCCACTGAAGCTTTCTTT. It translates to CASSMETVATEAFF.

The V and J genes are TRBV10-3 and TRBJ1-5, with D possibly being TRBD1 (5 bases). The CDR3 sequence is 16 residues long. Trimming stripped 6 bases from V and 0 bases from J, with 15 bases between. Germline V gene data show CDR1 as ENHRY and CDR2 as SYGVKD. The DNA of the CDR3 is TGTGCCATCAGCGAGCATGTGGGGGGTAGCAATCAGCCCCAGCATTTT. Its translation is CAISEHVGGSNQPQHF.

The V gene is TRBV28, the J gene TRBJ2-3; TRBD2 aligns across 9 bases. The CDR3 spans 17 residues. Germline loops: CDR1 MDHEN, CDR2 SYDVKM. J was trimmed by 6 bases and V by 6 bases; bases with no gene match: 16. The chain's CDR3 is CASSLEASGTLTDTQYF. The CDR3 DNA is TGTGCCAGCAGCCTCGAGGCTAGCGGGACCCTCACGGATACGCAGTATTTT. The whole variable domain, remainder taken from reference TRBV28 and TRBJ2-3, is DVKVTQSSRYLVKRTGEKVFLECVQDMDHENMFWYRQDPGLGLRLIYFSYDVKMKEKGDIPEGYSVSREKKERFSLILESASTNQTSMYLCASSLEASGTLTDTQYFGPGTRLTVL.

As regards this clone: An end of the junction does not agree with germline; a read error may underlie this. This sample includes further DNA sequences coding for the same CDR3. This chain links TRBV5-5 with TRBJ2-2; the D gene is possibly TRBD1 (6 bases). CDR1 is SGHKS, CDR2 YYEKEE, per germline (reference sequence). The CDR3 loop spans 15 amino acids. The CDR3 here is CASSRRTENTGELFF. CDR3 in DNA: TGTGCCAGCAGCCGGCGGACAGAGAACACCGGGGAACTGTTTTTT. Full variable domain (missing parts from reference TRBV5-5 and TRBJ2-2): DAGVTQSPTHLIKTRGQQVTLRCSPISGHKSVSWYQQVLGQGPQFIFQYYEKEERGRGNFPDRFSARQFPNYSSELNVNALLLGDSALYLCASSRRTENTGELFFGEGSRLTVL.

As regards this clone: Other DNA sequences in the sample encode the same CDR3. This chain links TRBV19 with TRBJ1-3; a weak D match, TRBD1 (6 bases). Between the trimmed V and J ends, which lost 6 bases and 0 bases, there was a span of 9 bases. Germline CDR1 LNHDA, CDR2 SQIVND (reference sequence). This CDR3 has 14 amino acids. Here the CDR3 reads CASSIRGSGNTIYF. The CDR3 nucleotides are TGTGCCAGTAGCATCAGGGGCTCTGGAAACACCATATATTTT.

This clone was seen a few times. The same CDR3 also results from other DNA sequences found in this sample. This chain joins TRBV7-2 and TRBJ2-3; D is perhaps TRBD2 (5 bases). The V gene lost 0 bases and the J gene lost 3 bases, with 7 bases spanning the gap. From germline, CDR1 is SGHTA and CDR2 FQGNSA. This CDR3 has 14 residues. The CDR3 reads CASSLAGVTDTQYF. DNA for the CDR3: TGTGCCAGCAGCTTAGCGGGAGTTACAGATACGCAGTATTTT. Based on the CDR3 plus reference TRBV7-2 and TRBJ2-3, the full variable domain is GAGVSQSPSNKVTEKGKDVELRCDPISGHTALYWYRQSLGQGLEFLIYFQGNSAPDKSGLPSDRFSAERTGGSVSTLTIQRTQQEDSAVYLCASSLAGVTDTQYFGPGTRLTVL.

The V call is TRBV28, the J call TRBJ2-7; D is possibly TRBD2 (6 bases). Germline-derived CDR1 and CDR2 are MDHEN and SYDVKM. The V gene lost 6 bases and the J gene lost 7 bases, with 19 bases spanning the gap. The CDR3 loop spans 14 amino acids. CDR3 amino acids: CASSPGLGSLEQYF. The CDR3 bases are TGTGCCAGCAGCCCGGGACTGGGATCCCTAGAGCAGTACTTC. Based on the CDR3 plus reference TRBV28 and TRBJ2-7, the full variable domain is DVKVTQSSRYLVKRTGEKVFLECVQDMDHENMFWYRQDPGLGLRLIYFSYDVKMKEKGDIPEGYSVSREKKERFSLILESASTNQTSMYLCASSPGLGSLEQYFGPGTRLTVT.

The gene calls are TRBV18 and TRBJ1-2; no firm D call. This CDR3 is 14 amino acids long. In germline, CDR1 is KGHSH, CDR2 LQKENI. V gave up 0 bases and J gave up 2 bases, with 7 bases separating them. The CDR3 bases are TGTGCCAGCTCACCACCTGGCACAAACTATGGCTACACCTTC. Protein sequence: CASSPPGTNYGYTF.

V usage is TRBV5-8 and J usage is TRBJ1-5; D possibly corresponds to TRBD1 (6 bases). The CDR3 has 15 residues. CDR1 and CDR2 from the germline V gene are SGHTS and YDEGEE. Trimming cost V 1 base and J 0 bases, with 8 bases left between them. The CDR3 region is CASSLMGASNQPQHF. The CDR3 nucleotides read TGTGCCAGCAGCTTGATGGGGGCTAGCAATCAGCCCCAGCATTTT. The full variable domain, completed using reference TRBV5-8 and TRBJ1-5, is EAGVTQSPTHLIKTRGQQATLRCSPISGHTSVYWYQQALGLGLQFLLWYDEGEERNRGNFPPRFSGRQFPNYSSELNVNALELEDSALYLCASSLMGASNQPQHFGDGTRLSIL.

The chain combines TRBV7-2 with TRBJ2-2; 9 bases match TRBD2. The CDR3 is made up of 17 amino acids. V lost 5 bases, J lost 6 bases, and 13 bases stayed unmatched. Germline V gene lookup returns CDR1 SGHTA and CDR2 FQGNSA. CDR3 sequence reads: CASSHSGSGSSAGELFF. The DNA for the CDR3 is TGTGCCAGCAGCCATAGCGGGAGCGGGAGTTCGGCCGGGGAGCTGTTTTTT. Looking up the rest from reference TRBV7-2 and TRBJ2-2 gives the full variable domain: GAGVSQSPSNKVTEKGKDVELRCDPISGHTALYWYRQSLGQGLEFLIYFQGNSAPDKSGLPSDRFSAERTGGSVSTLTIQRTQQEDSAVYLCASSHSGSGSSAGELFFGEGSRLTVL.

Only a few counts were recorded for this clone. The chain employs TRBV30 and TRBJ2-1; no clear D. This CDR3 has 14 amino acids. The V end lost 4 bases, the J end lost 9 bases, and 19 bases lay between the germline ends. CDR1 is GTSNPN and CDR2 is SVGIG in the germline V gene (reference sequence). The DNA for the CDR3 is TGTGCCTGGACAACTTCTAGTAGCTGGATTGAGCAGTTCTTC. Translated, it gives CAWTTSSSWIEQFF.

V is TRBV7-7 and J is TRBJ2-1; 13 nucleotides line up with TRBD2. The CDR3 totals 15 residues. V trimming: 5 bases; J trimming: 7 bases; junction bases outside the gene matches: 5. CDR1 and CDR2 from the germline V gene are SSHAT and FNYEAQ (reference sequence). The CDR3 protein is CASSTLAGGQNEQFF. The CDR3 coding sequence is TGTGCCAGCAGCACACTAGCGGGGGGGCAGAATGAGCAGTTCTTC.

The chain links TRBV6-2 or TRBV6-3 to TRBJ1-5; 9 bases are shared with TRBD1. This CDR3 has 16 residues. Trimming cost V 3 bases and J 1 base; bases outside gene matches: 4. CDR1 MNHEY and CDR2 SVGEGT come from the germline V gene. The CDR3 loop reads CASSYQGTGSNQPQHF. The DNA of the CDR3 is TGTGCCAGCAGTTATCAGGGGACAGGGAGCAATCAGCCCCAGCATTTT.

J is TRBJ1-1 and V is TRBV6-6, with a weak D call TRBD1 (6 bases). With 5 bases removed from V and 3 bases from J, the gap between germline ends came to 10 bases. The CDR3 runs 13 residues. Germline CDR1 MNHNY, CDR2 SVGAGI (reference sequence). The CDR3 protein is CASSLQGYTEAFF. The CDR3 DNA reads TGTGCCAGCAGTCTTCAGGGGTACACTGAAGCTTTCTTT.

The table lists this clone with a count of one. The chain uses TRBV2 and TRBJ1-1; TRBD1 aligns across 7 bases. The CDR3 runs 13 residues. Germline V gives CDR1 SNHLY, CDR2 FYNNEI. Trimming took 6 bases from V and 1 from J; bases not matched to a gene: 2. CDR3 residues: CASRQGPNTEAFF. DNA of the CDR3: TGTGCCAGCAGACAGGGGCCGAACACTGAAGCTTTCTTT.

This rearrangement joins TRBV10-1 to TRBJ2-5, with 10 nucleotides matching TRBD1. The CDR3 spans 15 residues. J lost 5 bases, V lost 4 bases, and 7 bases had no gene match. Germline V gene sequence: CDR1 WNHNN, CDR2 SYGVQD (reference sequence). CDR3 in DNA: TGCGCCAGCAGTGCCCTCGGGACAGGGGTTGAGACCCAGTACTTC. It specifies CASSALGTGVETQYF.

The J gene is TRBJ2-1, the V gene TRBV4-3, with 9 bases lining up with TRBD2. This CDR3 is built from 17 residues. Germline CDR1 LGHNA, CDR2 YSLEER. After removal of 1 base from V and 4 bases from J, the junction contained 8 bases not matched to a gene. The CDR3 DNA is TGCGCCAGCAGCCAAGCCGTAGGCGGGAGGGGATACAATGAGCAGTTCTTC. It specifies CASSQAVGGRGYNEQFF.

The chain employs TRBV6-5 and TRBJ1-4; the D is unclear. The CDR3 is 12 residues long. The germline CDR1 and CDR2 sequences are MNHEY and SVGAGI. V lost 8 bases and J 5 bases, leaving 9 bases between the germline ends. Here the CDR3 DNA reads TGTGCCAGCGGGTGGGAGAATGAAAAACTGTTTTTT. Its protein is CASGWENEKLFF.

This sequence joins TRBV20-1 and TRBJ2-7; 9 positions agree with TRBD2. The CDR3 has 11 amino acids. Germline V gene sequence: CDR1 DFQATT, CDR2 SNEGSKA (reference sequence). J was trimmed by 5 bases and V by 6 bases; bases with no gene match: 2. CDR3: CSALAGNEQYF. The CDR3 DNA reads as TGCAGTGCCCTAGCGGGGAACGAGCAGTACTTC.

The CDR3 spells CASSPSAREAEQYGYTF. The CDR3 nucleotides read TGTGCCAGCTCACCCTCCGCTAGGGAGGCAGAACAGTATGGCTACACCTTC. The chain uses TRBV18 and TRBJ1-2; D is unclear. V lost 3 bases, J lost 5 bases, and 22 bases lay in between. The CDR3 extends over 17 amino acids. The germline V gene encodes CDR1 KGHSH and CDR2 LQKENI.